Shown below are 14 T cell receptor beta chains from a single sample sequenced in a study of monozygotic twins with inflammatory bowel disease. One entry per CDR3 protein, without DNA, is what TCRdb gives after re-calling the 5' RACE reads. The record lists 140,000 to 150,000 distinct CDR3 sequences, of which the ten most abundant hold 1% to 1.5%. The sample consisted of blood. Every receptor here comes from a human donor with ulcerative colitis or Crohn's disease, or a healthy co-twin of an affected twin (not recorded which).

This chain's CDR3 is CASSPSRTPDTEAFF. The V and J genes are TRBV18 and TRBJ1-1; TCRdb's D call, TRBD1, is unchecked because there is no DNA. Germline CDR1 is KGHSH and CDR2 is LQKENI. This CDR3 has 15 residues. The full variable domain, with the rest looked up from reference TRBV18 and TRBJ1-1, is NAGVMQNPRHLVRRRGQEARLRCSPMKGHSHVYWYRQLPEEGLKFMVYLQKENIIDESGMPKERFSAEFPKEGPSILRIQQVVRGDSAAYFCASSPSRTPDTEAFFGQGTRLTVV.

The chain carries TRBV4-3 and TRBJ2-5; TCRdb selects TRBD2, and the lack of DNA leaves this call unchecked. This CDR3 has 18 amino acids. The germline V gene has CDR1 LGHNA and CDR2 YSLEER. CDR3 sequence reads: CASSQWRLAGLNQETQYF.

The CDR3: CSASRAVSAYEQYF. The chain combines TRBV20-1 with TRBJ2-7; the TCRdb D gene call, TRBD2, has no DNA to confirm it. This CDR3 contains 14 residues. Germline lookup yields CDR1 DFQATT and CDR2 SNEGSKA (reference sequence).

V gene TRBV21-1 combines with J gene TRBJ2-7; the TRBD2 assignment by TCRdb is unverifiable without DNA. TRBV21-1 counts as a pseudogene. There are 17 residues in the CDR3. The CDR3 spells CASSKARTSGRKHEQYF.

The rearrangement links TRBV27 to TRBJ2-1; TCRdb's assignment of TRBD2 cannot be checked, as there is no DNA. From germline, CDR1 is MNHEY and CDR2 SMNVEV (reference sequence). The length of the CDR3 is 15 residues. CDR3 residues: CASSTSGRAPNEQFF.

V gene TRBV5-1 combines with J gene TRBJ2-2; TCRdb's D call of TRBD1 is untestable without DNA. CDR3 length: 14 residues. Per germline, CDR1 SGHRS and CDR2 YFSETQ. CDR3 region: CTSGRPGGSGELFF.

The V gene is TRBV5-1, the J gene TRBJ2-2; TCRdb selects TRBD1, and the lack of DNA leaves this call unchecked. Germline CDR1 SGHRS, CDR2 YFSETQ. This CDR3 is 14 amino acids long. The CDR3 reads CASSKTASTGELFF.

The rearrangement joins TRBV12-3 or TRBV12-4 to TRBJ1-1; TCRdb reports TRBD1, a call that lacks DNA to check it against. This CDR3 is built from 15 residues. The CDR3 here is CASSLGEGHDPEAFF.

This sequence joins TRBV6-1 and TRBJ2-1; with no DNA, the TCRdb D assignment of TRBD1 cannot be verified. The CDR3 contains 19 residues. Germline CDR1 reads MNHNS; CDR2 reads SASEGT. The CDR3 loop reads CASSKKGVRPLSSYNEQFF.

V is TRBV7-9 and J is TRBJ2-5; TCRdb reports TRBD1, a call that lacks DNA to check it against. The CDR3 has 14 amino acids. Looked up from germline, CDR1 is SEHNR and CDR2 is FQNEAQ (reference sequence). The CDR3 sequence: CASSFTGVGETQYF.

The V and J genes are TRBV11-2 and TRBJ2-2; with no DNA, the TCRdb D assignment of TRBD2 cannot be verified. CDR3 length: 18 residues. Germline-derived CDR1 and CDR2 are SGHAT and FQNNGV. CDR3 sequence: CASSSGPFGGGPGGELFF.

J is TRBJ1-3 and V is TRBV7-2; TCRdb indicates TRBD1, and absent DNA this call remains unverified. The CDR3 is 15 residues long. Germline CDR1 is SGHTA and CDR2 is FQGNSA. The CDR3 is CASSLRTGAGNTIYF.

CDR3 residues: CSAKDSNGSNEKLFF. The chain links TRBV20-1 to TRBJ1-4. The V gene's germline CDR1 is DFQATT and CDR2 SNEGSKA (reference sequence). The CDR3 totals 15 residues.

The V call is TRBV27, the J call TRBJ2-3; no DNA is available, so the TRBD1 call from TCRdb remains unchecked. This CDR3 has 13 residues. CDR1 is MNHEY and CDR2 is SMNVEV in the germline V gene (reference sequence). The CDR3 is CASSLLGGDTQYF.